This TCR beta chain was identified during a study of T cells after somatic rescue of genetic block. The CDR3 has 13 amino acids. Germline V gene data show CDR1 as SGHDT and CDR2 as YYEEEE. The V gene lost 2 bases and the J gene lost 8 bases, with 11 bases spanning the gap. Sequencing was performed with immunoSEQ multiplex PCR; in TCRdb, only in-frame clones are kept and a portion is missing. Of roughly 120,000 clones listed, under 95% are singletons. This receptor was identified in a woman under 30. This chain uses TRBV5-6 with TRBJ2-1; D possibly corresponds to TRBD1 (5 bases). The source material was peripheral blood mononuclear cells (PBMCs). Here the CDR3 reads CASSFPAGYEQFF. CDR3 sequence (DNA): TGTGCCAGCAGCTTCCCCGCAGGGTATGAGCAGTTCTTC.